The T cell receptor beta chain described here comes from a study of blood T cell repertoires in COVID-19. Measured with immunoSEQ multiplex PCR; TCRdb has only the in-frame clones, and not every one. The sample has 90,000 to 150,000 clones; 75% to 90% are singletons. This clone has only one observation. Germline V gene sequence: CDR1 ENHRY, CDR2 SYGVKD. This CDR3 is built from 17 residues. V dropped 3 bases and J dropped 5; count of bases not matched to a gene: 11. The TCR originated in a man aged 70-80 years with active or convalescent COVID-19. V and J are TRBV10-3 and TRBJ2-5, with 11 positions matching TRBD2. Sequenced sample: peripheral blood. This chain's CDR3 is CAISDSMTSGTTETQYF. The CDR3 bases are TGTGCCATCAGTGATTCAATGACTAGCGGGACGACGGAGACCCAGTACTTC.